The source of this TCR beta chain is a study of blood T cell repertoires in COVID-19. V shed 3 bases and J 1 base; nucleotides not matched to a gene: 2. This CDR3 region has 15 residues. Germline V gene data show CDR1 as SGHAT and CDR2 as FQNNGV. Sequencing was performed with immunoSEQ multiplex PCR; in TCRdb, only in-frame clones are kept and a portion is missing. The repertoire consists of about 140,000 clones, with about three quarters occurring once and the leading ten covering 2.5% to 3%. The sequence was collected from a woman aged 45-65 years who had recovered from COVID-19. The sample comprised PBMCs or T cells enriched from blood (not recorded which). The chain joins TRBV11-2 to TRBJ1-1, with TRBD1 matching over 10 bases. CDR3 sequence (DNA): TGTGCCAGCAGCTTGACAGGGGGCGGGAACACTGAAGCTTTCTTT. Translation gives CASSLTGGGNTEAFF.